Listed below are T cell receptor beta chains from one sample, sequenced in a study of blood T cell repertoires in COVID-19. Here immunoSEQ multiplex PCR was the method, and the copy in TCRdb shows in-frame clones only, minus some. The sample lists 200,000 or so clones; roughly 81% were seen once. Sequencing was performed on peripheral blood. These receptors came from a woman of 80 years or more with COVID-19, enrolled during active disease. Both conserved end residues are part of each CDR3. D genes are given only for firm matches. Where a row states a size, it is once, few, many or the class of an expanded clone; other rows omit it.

cdr3_aa: CASSQLGQGASYGYTF; cdr3_nt: TGCGCCAGCAGCCAGTTAGGACAGGGCGCTTCCTATGGCTACACCTTC; clone_size: .; v_call: TRBV5-1; d_call: TRBD1; j_call: TRBJ1-2
cdr3_aa: CASSLGAGPHNEQFF; cdr3_nt: TGTGCCAGCAGCTTAGGAGCGGGCCCTCACAATGAGCAGTTCTTC; clone_size: .; v_call: TRBV11-3; d_call: .; j_call: TRBJ2-1
cdr3_aa: CASSPGTGTYEQYF; cdr3_nt: TGTGCCAGCAGCCCCGGGACAGGGACCTACGAGCAGTACTTC; clone_size: .; v_call: TRBV3-1/TRBV3-2; d_call: TRBD1; j_call: TRBJ2-7
cdr3_aa: CASSSQQGQSTDTQYF; cdr3_nt: TGTGCCAGCAGCTCGCAGCAGGGACAGAGCACAGATACGCAGTATTTT; clone_size: .; v_call: TRBV5-4; d_call: TRBD1; j_call: TRBJ2-3
cdr3_aa: CASSLPFPSEQYF; cdr3_nt: TGTGCCAGCAGTTTACCCTTTCCGTCCGAGCAGTACTTC; clone_size: .; v_call: TRBV28; d_call: .; j_call: TRBJ2-7
cdr3_aa: CASSEWGVGTGELFF; cdr3_nt: TGTGCCAGCAGTGAATGGGGGGTAGGAACCGGGGAGCTGTTTTTT; clone_size: .; v_call: TRBV6-1; d_call: .; j_call: TRBJ2-2
cdr3_aa: CASSLGTGRMNTEAFF; cdr3_nt: TGTGCCAGCAGCTTAGGGACAGGGAGAATGAACACTGAAGCTTTCTTT; clone_size: .; v_call: TRBV5-6; d_call: TRBD1; j_call: TRBJ1-1
cdr3_aa: CASSPPLKNTGELFF; cdr3_nt: TGTGCCAGCTCACCACCACTCAAGAACACCGGGGAGCTGTTTTTT; clone_size: .; v_call: TRBV18; d_call: .; j_call: TRBJ2-2
cdr3_aa: CASSVATGTNSEAFF; cdr3_nt: TGTGCCAGCAGCGTAGCTACAGGCACCAACAGTGAAGCTTTCTTT; clone_size: .; v_call: TRBV9; d_call: .; j_call: TRBJ1-1
cdr3_aa: CASSHTGLTEAFF; cdr3_nt: TGTGCCAGCAGTCATACAGGGCTCACTGAAGCTTTCTTT; clone_size: .; v_call: TRBV27; d_call: .; j_call: TRBJ1-1
cdr3_aa: CASSLKPGGQGLNEKLFF; cdr3_nt: TGTGCCAGCAGTTTAAAACCGGGGGGGCAGGGCCTAAATGAAAAACTGTTTTTT; clone_size: .; v_call: TRBV27; d_call: .; j_call: TRBJ1-4
cdr3_aa: CASSILPGQGEQFF; cdr3_nt: TGTGCCAGCAGCATTTTACCGGGACAGGGCGAGCAGTTCTTC; clone_size: .; v_call: TRBV9; d_call: TRBD1; j_call: TRBJ2-1
cdr3_aa: CSVRRGQVNTEAFF; cdr3_nt: TGCAGCGTTCGGCGGGGGCAGGTGAACACTGAAGCTTTCTTT; clone_size: .; v_call: TRBV29-1; d_call: .; j_call: TRBJ1-1
cdr3_aa: CASSDPSLAGGNQPQHF; cdr3_nt: TGTGCCAGCAGTGACCCTAGTCTGGCAGGGGGCAATCAGCCCCAGCATTTT; clone_size: .; v_call: TRBV6-4; d_call: .; j_call: TRBJ1-5
cdr3_aa: CASSYSLDRRDIQYF; cdr3_nt: TGTGCCAGCAGTTACTCGCTCGACAGACGGGACATTCAGTACTTC; clone_size: .; v_call: TRBV6-2/TRBV6-3; d_call: .; j_call: TRBJ2-4
cdr3_aa: CASSQDLRGYGYTF; cdr3_nt: TGTGCCAGCAGCCAAGATCTGCGGGGATACGGCTACACCTTC; clone_size: .; v_call: TRBV14; d_call: .; j_call: TRBJ1-2
cdr3_aa: CAIRIDSPGNTIYF; cdr3_nt: TGTGCCATCAGAATAGACAGCCCTGGAAACACCATATATTTT; clone_size: .; v_call: TRBV10-3; d_call: .; j_call: TRBJ1-3
cdr3_aa: CASRYMRRNQETQYF; cdr3_nt: TGTGCCAGCAGGTATATGCGGAGAAACCAAGAGACCCAGTACTTC; clone_size: .; v_call: TRBV28; d_call: .; j_call: TRBJ2-5
cdr3_aa: CASSKFRTLGNTIYF; cdr3_nt: TGTGCCAGCAGCAAATTCCGAACTCTAGGAAACACCATATATTTT; clone_size: .; v_call: TRBV7-6; d_call: .; j_call: TRBJ1-3
cdr3_aa: CASSLGGAGGYTF; cdr3_nt: TGTGCCAGCAGCTTAGGTGGTGCCGGTGGCTACACCTTC; clone_size: .; v_call: TRBV11-2; d_call: .; j_call: TRBJ1-2
cdr3_aa: CASSLIGTSGQETQYF; cdr3_nt: TGTGCCAGCAGCTTGATAGGGACTAGCGGACAAGAGACCCAGTACTTC; clone_size: .; v_call: TRBV5-6; d_call: TRBD2; j_call: TRBJ2-5
cdr3_aa: CASKIGDEQYF; cdr3_nt: TGTGCCAGCAAGATAGGAGACGAGCAGTACTTC; clone_size: once; v_call: TRBV3-1/TRBV3-2; d_call: .; j_call: TRBJ2-7
cdr3_aa: CASSLTENTEAFF; cdr3_nt: TGTGCCAGCAGCTTAACTGAGAACACTGAAGCTTTCTTT; clone_size: few; v_call: TRBV7-2; d_call: .; j_call: TRBJ1-1
cdr3_aa: CASSLTSGGDSNEQFF; cdr3_nt: TGTGCCAGCAGCCTGACTAGCGGGGGGGACAGCAATGAGCAGTTCTTC; clone_size: .; v_call: TRBV7-2; d_call: TRBD2; j_call: TRBJ2-1
cdr3_aa: CASSYLAGTGDYGYTF; cdr3_nt: TGTGCCAGCAGTTACTTAGCCGGGACAGGGGACTATGGCTACACCTTC; clone_size: .; v_call: TRBV6-6; d_call: TRBD1; j_call: TRBJ1-2
cdr3_aa: CASEGGQRLRELFF; cdr3_nt: TGTGCCAGCGAGGGGGGACAGAGGCTACGGGAGCTGTTTTTT; clone_size: .; v_call: TRBV28; d_call: .; j_call: TRBJ2-2
cdr3_aa: CASTQLPGQGAIQYF; cdr3_nt: TGTGCCAGCACTCAACTTCCGGGACAGGGTGCCATTCAGTACTTC; clone_size: .; v_call: TRBV6-5; d_call: TRBD1; j_call: TRBJ2-4
cdr3_aa: CATTGQTNYGYTF; cdr3_nt: TGTGCCACTACGGGACAGACTAACTATGGCTACACCTTC; clone_size: .; v_call: TRBV7-9; d_call: TRBD1; j_call: TRBJ1-2
cdr3_aa: CASSQDTSGSRSYNEQFF; cdr3_nt: TGTGCCAGCAGCCAAGATACTAGCGGGTCCCGCTCCTACAATGAGCAGTTCTTC; clone_size: .; v_call: TRBV3-1/TRBV3-2; d_call: TRBD2; j_call: TRBJ2-1
cdr3_aa: CAISESLSGLAQMVSGANVLTF; cdr3_nt: TGTGCCATCAGTGAGTCACTCTCGGGACTTGCCCAAATGGTCTCTGGGGCCAACGTCCTGACTTTC; clone_size: .; v_call: TRBV10-3; d_call: .; j_call: TRBJ2-6
cdr3_aa: CASSSLRSFSYEQYF; cdr3_nt: TGTGCCAGCTCTTCTCTCCGGAGTTTCTCCTACGAGCAGTACTTC; clone_size: .; v_call: TRBV18; d_call: .; j_call: TRBJ2-7
cdr3_aa: CASSLDFRGGYGNEQFF; cdr3_nt: TGTGCCAGCAGCTTGGATTTTCGGGGGGGCTACGGGAATGAGCAGTTCTTC; clone_size: .; v_call: TRBV5-8; d_call: TRBD2; j_call: TRBJ2-1
cdr3_aa: CASSGGGAYANTEAFF; cdr3_nt: TGCGCCAGCAGCGGCGGGGGGGCCTACGCTAACACTGAAGCTTTCTTT; clone_size: .; v_call: TRBV5-1; d_call: .; j_call: TRBJ1-1